Listed below are T cell receptor beta chains from one sample, sequenced in a study of shared clonotypes between healthy human individuals. Sequenced by immunoSEQ multiplex PCR; TCRdb stores in-frame clones only, minus some. The sample lists 2 million to 2.5 million clones; roughly 95% were seen once. Input material: naive CD4+ T cells sorted from blood. The receptors stem from a man younger than 30 in good health. CDR3s include the opening cysteine and the closing phenylalanine or tryptophan. D genes are given only for firm matches.

d_gene	v_gene	j_gene	CDR3aa
NA	TRBV5-1	TRBJ2-1	CASSLGSKGSEQFF
TRBD1	TRBV6-6	TRBJ1-6	CASSYAFEGAGSPLHF
NA	TRBV7-2	TRBJ2-3	CASSLEVGTDTQYF
NA	TRBV6-6	TRBJ2-7	CASSYDLVYEQYF
TRBD1	TRBV5-3	TRBJ2-1	CARSPTGYEQFF
TRBD2	TRBV5-4	TRBJ2-2	CASSSGLAQITGELFF
TRBD1	TRBV5-1	TRBJ2-5	CASSPDRAETQYF
NA	TRBV5-1	TRBJ2-3	CASSNSRSGTDTQYF
NA	TRBV27	TRBJ1-5	CASRPLSNQPQHF
NA	TRBV7-3	TRBJ1-1	CASSRGADTEAFF
NA	TRBV4-1	TRBJ1-5	CASSQGVGNQPQHF
TRBD1	TRBV29-1	TRBJ2-3	CSVVGDRGVSSYF
TRBD1	TRBV29-1	TRBJ2-1	CSKQGATNEQFF
TRBD1	TRBV19	TRBJ1-1	CASSTWTGVTEAFF
NA	TRBV4-1	TRBJ1-2	CASSITSPGGYTF
TRBD2	TRBV6-5	TRBJ2-1	CASRPGGGNEQFF
NA	TRBV21-1	TRBJ2-3	CASRVSTDTQYF
NA	TRBV7-2	TRBJ1-5	CASSLVGGMDQPQHF
NA	TRBV9	TRBJ1-5	CASSVEHRPNQPQHF
NA	TRBV28	TRBJ2-6	CASSSAQTGANVLTF
NA	TRBV20-1	TRBJ1-2	CSAQGDGYTF
NA	TRBV28	TRBJ1-2	CASRPRDRTPSYGYTF
NA	TRBV5-1	TRBJ2-5	CASSLGPGGRYQETQYF
NA	TRBV7-9	TRBJ1-2	CASSPGTYGYTF
TRBD2	TRBV25-1	TRBJ2-1	CASSVRVAGGPHNEQFF
NA	TRBV5-1	TRBJ2-7	CASSLGTGLGEQYF
NA	TRBV10-3	TRBJ2-3	CAISESPVDTQYF
NA	TRBV25-1	TRBJ1-2	CASRREGGAGYTF
NA	TRBV28	TRBJ1-5	CASTLGRSNQPQHF
NA	TRBV19	TRBJ2-1	CASSPHRGGNEQFF
NA	TRBV30	TRBJ1-1	CAWRGGRNTEAFF
NA	TRBV6-5	TRBJ1-1	CASSYSMDTEAFF
TRBD1	TRBV6-1	TRBJ2-7	CASRSSTGNYEQYF
TRBD2	TRBV11-2	TRBJ2-7	CASSLGSGGVYEQYF
NA	TRBV7-9	TRBJ2-3	CASSGSTDTQYF
TRBD1	TRBV7-9	TRBJ2-2	CATRGQTNTGELFF
TRBD2	TRBV10-1	TRBJ2-1	CASRDGTSGRNEQFF
NA	TRBV2	TRBJ1-5	CATNQGNSNQPQHF
NA	TRBV2	TRBJ1-1	CASSERWGVGTEAFF
NA	TRBV6-1	TRBJ2-1	CASIPVMGAYNEQFF
TRBD1	TRBV5-6	TRBJ1-6	CASSLAGAGGNSPLHF
NA	TRBV7-9	TRBJ2-7	CASSLATGYYEQYF
TRBD2	TRBV10-1	TRBJ2-1	CASSDPSGSYNEQFF
TRBD2	TRBV14	TRBJ2-2	CASSPRSGRGSGTGELFF
NA	TRBV6-6	TRBJ2-3	CASSYLAGGTDTQYF